This T cell receptor (beta chain) derives from a study of T cells in Graves' hyperthyroidism and ophthalmopathy (dated by TCRdb to about 2019). Some background on the complete study: Peripheral blood was collected at initial diagnosis, before any treatment. To identify distinguishing TCR V-J signatures, a discovery cohort of 95 to 100 patients was used, comprising 40 to 45 with Graves' ophthalmopathy and around 57 with stable Graves' hyperthyroidism. Whether ophthalmopathy could be predicted prospectively was tested in an independent validation cohort made up of about 20 hyperthyroidism patients plus 17 patients who later progressed to ophthalmopathy. For training and testing, the 100 patients in the discovery cohort were randomly divided in a 7:3 ratio. The study also compared thyroid tissue and blood T-cell repertoires from several Graves' hyperthyroidism patients. After blood sampling, hyperthyroidism patients were treated with methimazole at a starting dose of 30 mg daily, and ophthalmopathy patients were treated with high-dose intravenous methylprednisolone. The paper reports TCR Vbeta CDR3 sequencing of some 140 peripheral blood samples: 40 or so ophthalmopathy, 75 to 80 hyperthyroidism and approximately 17 progressor patients.

Graves' hyperthyroidism was defined as stable when no progression to ophthalmopathy occurred over 18 months of follow-up. The hyperthyroidism patients were between 18 and 65 years old and newly diagnosed, with a disease duration of less than 2 months. Patients with uncontrolled infections, other autoimmune diseases, pregnancy or lactation were excluded. Diagnoses relied on clinical symptoms, serum thyroxine and TRAb, thyroid ultrasound and orbital computed tomography. Ficoll-Paque density gradient centrifugation was used to isolate PBMCs from about 9 ml of fresh peripheral blood. Total RNA was extracted with Trizol reagent, and quality was checked on an Agilent 2100 Bioanalyzer. The germline V gene specifies SQVTM as CDR1 and ANQGSEA as CDR2. Trimming leaves V shorter by 6 bases and J shorter by 4 bases, with the junction holding 11 bases beyond the gene matches. The CDR3 numbers 14 residues from cysteine through phenylalanine. The entry retains the CDR3 DNA only, 42 bases that are in frame from base 1.

The TCR beta CDR3 regions were amplified from RNA transcripts. The TCR CDR3 was subjected to a first round of RT-PCR using the HTBI primer set and the Qiagen OneStep RT-PCR kit. A second multiplex PCR round built the libraries, followed by size selection and purification. Paired-end sequencing of the libraries was performed with 100 bp reads on an Illumina HiSeq2000. In the authors' own workflow: SOAPnuke was used to process the raw data, removing reads that contained adapters or uncalled bases, had a mean Phred below 15, or lacked an exact match to the constant primer or identifier. High-quality paired reads were merged using COPE v1.2.5, and each unique nucleotide sequence was defined as a clonotype. MiTCR v1.1 was used to align the clonotypes against IMGT TRBV, TRBD and TRBJ reference segments. Analysis was restricted to V-J combinations with a frequency above 0.0001, which covered roughly 99% of repertoires. The TCS score was defined as the ratio of F50 (clonal expansion) to E x V (chaos), calculated using BLOSUM62-based TCRdist between CDR3 peptides within each V-J. Welch's t-statistics and random forest reduced around 520 V-J features to roughly 13, which were used in a naive Bayes classifier (R e1071). The public reads were reprocessed in TCRdb via fastp at Q25 and MiXCR, keeping in-frame beta chains. One record per CDR3 amino acid sequence lists the most common genes and DNA. TCRdb's processing, not the authors' own work, is the source of the V and J calls. The sample data list about 420,000 distinct CDR3 sequences, and 15% to 17% of these were observed just once. The ten largest clones take up around 7% of the sample.

Many counts were recorded for this clonotype. What this receptor recognizes is not known. Per-base qualities were not stored, and no clone one base away is much larger. The research as a whole found: Blood samples also contained most of the expanded thyroid clonotypes (frequency above 0.001), which suggests that blood repertoires may reflect thyroid immune responses. In validation, the model predicted progression to ophthalmopathy a median of approximately 6.3 months before onset, with roughly 71% sensitivity and almost 75% specificity. No statistical method was used to set the sample size in advance, and investigators knew the group allocation. A model built on a 13 V-J signature distinguished ophthalmopathy from stable hyperthyroidism, reaching about 89% sensitivity and about 81% specificity in cross-validation and 80%/75% in testing.

The chain couples TRBV29-1 to TRBJ1-1, and 7 junction bases match TRBD1. The sequence was obtained from a woman aged 18-29 years with Graves' hyperthyroidism. Sequencing used blood. CDR3 region: CSVPTGSRGTEAFF. DNA sequence: TGCAGCGTACCGACAGGGTCCCGGGGCACTGAAGCTTTCTTT.